This T cell receptor (beta chain) appears in the sequencing data of a study of T-cell reconstitution after alpha-beta-depleted transplantation in children. Germline V gene lookup returns CDR1 DFQATT and CDR2 SNEGSKA (reference sequence). This CDR3 is built from 13 residues. Between the trimmed V and J ends, which lost 2 bases and 3 bases, there was a span of 11 bases. This sample's TCRbeta library carried unique molecular identifier barcodes. TCRdb recomputed calls from the PCR reads with MiXCR, one row per CDR3 protein. The sample contains approximately 350,000 distinct CDR3 sequences, about an eighth of which appear only once.

This clonotype was sampled from a human donor who donated a stem cell graft to a child with Fanconi anemia. The material sequenced was PBMCs, taken from the stem cell graft. The chain recombines TRBV20-1 with TRBJ2-7; D gene unclear. CDR3 residues: CSARRGSNYEQYF. In nucleotides, the CDR3 is TGCAGTGCTAGAAGAGGATCGAACTACGAGCAGTACTTC.